What follows describes a single T cell receptor (beta chain). Its antigen is not identified. The data stem from a study of shared clonotypes between healthy human individuals. Whole-study context: Every donor yielded three CD4 naive, three CD4 memory, two CD8 naive and one CD8 memory plate.

General study findings and limits: Shared clonotypes: 4.5% to 5% naive CD4, roughly 3.5% naive CD8, over 2% memory CD4, approximately 0.4% memory CD8. Among donors, the sharing of clonotypes was expected to be influenced by sequencing depth.

Healthy adults negative for HIV, lacking recent acute infections or vaccinations, served as donors. Clones were sequenced by immunoSEQ multiplex PCR, and TCRdb holds only the in-frame ones, with some missing. The sample has around 2.3 million clones; 90% to 97% are singletons. The V end lost 7 bases, the J end lost 3 bases, and 12 bases lay between the germline ends. The CDR3 totals 14 residues. Germline assignment: CDR1 SGHTA and CDR2 FQGNSA. The chain joins TRBV7-2 to TRBJ2-2, with D unclear. This sequence was found in a man between 18 and 29 years old in good health. The sample comprised naive CD4+ T cells sorted from blood. The subset was: CD45RA+ positively selected. The CDR3 spells CASILSKDTGELFF. DNA for the CDR3: TGTGCCAGCATCCTATCTAAGGACACCGGGGAGCTGTTTTTT.